The present entry profiles one T cell receptor beta chain with its context. The antigen remains undetermined. This record belongs to a study of T cell responses to AZD1222 COVID-19 vaccine. Across the whole study: Pooled in the analysis were second doses at about 4 or about 12 weeks.

Produced via immunoSEQ multiplex PCR; TCRdb's table is partial and in-frame only. The sample lists about 140,000 clones; around 89% were seen once. Whole-study findings and limits: Among those given AZD1222, only five or six were seropositive at baseline.

The CDR3 runs 16 residues. The germline gives CDR1 SGHRS, CDR2 YFSETQ. V dropped 2 bases and J dropped 4; count of bases not matched to a gene: 10. This sample comprised peripheral blood, obtained on day 0 of AZD1222 vaccination. The clonotype was recovered from an adult in good health. V is TRBV5-1 and J is TRBJ2-3; 7 nucleotides align to TRBD1. CDR3: CASSFSGGVVPDTQYF. As DNA, the CDR3 is TGCGCCAGCAGCTTCTCAGGGGGTGTGGTTCCAGATACGCAGTATTTT.